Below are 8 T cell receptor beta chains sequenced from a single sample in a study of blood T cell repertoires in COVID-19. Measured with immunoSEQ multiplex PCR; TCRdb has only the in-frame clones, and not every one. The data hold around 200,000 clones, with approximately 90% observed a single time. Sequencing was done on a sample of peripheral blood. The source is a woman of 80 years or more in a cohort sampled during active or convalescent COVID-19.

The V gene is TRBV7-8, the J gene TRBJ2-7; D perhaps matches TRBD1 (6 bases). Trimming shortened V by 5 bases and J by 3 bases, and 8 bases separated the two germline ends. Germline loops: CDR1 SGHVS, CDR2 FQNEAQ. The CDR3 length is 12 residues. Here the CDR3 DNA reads TGTGCCAGCAGCCCGGGACACTACGAGCAGTACTTC. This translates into CASSPGHYEQYF.

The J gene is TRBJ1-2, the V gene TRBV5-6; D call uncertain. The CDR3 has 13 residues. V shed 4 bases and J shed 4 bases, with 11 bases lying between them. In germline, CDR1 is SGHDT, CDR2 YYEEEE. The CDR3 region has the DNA TGTGCCAGCAGCATCAGGCGGGGCTATGGCTACACCTTC. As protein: CASSIRRGYGYTF.

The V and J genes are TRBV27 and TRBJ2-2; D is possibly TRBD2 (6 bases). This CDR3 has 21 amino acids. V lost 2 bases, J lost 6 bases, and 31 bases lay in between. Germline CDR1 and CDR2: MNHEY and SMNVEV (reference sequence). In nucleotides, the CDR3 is TGTGCCAGCAGTTTAATCGCGCACCCCCCTTACCTACTTGAGCGGGCCGGGGAGCTGTTTTTT. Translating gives CASSLIAHPPYLLERAGELFF.

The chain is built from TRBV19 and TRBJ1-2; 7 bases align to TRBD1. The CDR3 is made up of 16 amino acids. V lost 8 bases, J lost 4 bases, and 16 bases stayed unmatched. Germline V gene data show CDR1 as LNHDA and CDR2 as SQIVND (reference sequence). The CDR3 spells CASEGPAGGLIYGYTF. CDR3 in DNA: TGTGCCAGTGAGGGCCCGGCAGGGGGTTTGATCTATGGCTACACCTTC.

Written as DNA, the CDR3 is TGCGCCATTCCCCGGCGGGGAATGCGGGCGGCGATCGGCGATGAGCAGTTCTTC. It codes for CAIPRRGMRAAIGDEQFF. This chain uses TRBV5-1 with TRBJ2-1; tentatively, D is TRBD2 (6 bases). In germline, CDR1 is SGHRS, CDR2 YFSETQ. The CDR3 has 18 amino acids. With 9 bases removed from V and 8 bases from J, the gap between germline ends came to 33 bases.

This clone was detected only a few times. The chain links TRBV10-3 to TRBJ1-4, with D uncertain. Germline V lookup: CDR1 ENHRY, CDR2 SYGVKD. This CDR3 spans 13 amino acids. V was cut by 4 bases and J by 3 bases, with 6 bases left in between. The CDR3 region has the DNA TGTGCCATCAGTGGCGGGGCTAATGAAAAACTGTTTTTT. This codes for CAISGGANEKLFF.

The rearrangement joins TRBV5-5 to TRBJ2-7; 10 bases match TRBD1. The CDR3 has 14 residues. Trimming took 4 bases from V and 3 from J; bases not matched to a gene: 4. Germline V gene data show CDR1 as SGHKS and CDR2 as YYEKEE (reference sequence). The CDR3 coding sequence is TGTGCCAGCAGCCAACGGACAGGGGGCTACGAGCAGTACTTC. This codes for CASSQRTGGYEQYF.

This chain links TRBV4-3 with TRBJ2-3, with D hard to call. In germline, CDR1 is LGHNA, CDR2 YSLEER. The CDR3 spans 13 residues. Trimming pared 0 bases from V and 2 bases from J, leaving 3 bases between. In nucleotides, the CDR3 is TGCGCCAGCAGCCAAGACTTCACAGATACGCAGTATTTT. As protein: CASSQDFTDTQYF.